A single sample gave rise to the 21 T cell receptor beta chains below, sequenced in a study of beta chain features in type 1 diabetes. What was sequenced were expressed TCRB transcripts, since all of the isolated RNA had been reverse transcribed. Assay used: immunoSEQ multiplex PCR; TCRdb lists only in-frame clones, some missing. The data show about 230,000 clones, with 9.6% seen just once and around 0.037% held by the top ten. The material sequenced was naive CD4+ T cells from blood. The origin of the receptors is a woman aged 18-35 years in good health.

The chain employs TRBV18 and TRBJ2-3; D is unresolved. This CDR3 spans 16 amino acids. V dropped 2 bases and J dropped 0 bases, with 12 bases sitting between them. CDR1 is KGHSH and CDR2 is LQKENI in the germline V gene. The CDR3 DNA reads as TGTGCCAGCTCACCAAAGAGTTTCGATAGCACAGATACGCAGTATTTT. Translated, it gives CASSPKSFDSTDTQYF.

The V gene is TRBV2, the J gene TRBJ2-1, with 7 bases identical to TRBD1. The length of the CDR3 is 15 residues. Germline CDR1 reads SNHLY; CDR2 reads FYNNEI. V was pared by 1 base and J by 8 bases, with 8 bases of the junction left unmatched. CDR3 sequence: CASSEEGGVGDEQFF. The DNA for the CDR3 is TGTGCCAGCAGTGAAGAAGGGGGCGTCGGCGATGAGCAGTTCTTC. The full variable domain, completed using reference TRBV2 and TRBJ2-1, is EPEVTQTPSHQVTQMGQEVILRCVPISNHLYFYWYRQILGQKVEFLVSFYNNEISEKSEIFDDQFSVERPDGSNFTLKIRSTKLEDSAMYFCASSEEGGVGDEQFFGPGTRLTVL.

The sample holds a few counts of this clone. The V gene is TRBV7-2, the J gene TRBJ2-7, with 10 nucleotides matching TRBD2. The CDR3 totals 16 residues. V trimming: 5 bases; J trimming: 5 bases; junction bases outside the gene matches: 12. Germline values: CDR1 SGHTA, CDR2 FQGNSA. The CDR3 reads CASSPRAVAGGHEQYF. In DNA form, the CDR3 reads TGTGCCAGCAGCCCAAGGGCGGTAGCGGGGGGTCACGAGCAGTACTTC.

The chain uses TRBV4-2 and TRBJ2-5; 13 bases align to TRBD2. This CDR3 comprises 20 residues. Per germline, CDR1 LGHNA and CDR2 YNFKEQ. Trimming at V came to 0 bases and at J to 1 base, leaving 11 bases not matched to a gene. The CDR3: CASSQDLGTSGKVRQETQYF. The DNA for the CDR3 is TGTGCCAGCAGCCAAGATTTGGGGACTAGCGGGAAGGTGCGCCAAGAGACCCAGTACTTC.

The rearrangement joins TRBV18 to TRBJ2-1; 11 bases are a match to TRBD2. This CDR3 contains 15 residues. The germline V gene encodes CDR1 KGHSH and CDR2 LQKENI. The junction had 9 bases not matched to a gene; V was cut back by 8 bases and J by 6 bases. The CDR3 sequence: CASRSSGRVTNEQFF. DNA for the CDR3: TGTGCCAGCAGGAGTAGCGGGAGGGTTACCAATGAGCAGTTCTTC.

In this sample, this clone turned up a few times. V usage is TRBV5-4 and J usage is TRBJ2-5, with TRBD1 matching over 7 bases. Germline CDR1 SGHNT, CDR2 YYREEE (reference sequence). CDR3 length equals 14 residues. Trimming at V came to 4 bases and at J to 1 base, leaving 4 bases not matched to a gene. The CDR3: CASSRDRAQETQYF. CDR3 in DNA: TGTGCCAGCAGCCGAGACAGGGCCCAAGAGACCCAGTACTTC.

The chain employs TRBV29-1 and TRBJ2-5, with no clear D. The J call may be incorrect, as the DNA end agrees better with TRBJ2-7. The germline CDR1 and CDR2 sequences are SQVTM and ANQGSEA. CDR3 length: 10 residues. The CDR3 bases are TGCAGCCCTCCCTTTCACGAGCAGTACTTC. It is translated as CSPPFHEQYF.

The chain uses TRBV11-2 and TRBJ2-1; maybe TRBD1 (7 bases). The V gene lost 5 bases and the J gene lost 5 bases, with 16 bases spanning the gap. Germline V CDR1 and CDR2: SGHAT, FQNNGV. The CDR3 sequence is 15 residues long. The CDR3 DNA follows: TGTGCCAGCAGCGAGGAGGGGGCGGGTAACAATGAGCAGTTCTTC. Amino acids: CASSEEGAGNNEQFF.

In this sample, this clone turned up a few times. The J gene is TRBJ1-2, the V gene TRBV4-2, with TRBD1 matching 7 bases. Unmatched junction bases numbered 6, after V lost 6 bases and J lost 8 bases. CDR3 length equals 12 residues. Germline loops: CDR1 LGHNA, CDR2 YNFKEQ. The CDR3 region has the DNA TGTGCCAGCAGGGAGGGGGCGGGCGGCTACACCTTC. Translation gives CASREGAGGYTF.

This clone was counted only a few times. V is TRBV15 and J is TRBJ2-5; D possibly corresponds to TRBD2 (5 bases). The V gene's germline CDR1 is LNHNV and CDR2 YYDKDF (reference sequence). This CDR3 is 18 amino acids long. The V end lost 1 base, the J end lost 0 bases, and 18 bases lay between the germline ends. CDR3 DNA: TGTGCCACCAGCAGAGCTCCGTGGTCGCGGAGGAACCAAGAGACCCAGTACTTC. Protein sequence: CATSRAPWSRRNQETQYF. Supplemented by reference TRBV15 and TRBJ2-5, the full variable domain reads DAMVIQNPRYQVTQFGKPVTLSCSQTLNHNVMYWYQQKSSQAPKLLFHYYDKDFNNEADTPDNFQSRRPNTSFCFLDIRSPGLGDTAMYLCATSRAPWSRRNQETQYFGPGTRLLVL.

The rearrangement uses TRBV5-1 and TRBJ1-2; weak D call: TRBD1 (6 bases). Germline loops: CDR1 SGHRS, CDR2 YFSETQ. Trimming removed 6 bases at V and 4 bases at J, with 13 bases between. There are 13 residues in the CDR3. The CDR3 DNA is TGCGCCAGCACCATGACAGGATCCTATGGCTACACCTTC. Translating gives CASTMTGSYGYTF.

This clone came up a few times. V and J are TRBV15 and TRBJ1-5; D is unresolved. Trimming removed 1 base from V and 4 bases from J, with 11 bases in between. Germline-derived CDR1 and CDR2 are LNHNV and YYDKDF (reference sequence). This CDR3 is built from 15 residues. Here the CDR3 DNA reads TGTGCCACCAGCAGAGGTACCGGGGATAATCAGCCCCAGCATTTT. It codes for CATSRGTGDNQPQHF.

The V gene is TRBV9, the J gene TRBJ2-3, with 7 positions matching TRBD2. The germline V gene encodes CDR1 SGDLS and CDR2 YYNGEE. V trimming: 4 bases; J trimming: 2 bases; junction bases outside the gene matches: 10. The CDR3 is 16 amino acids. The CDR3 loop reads CASSPPGGLPTDTQYF. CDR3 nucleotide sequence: TGTGCCAGCAGCCCCCCCGGGGGACTACCCACAGATACGCAGTATTTT.

The CDR3 region is CASSQETSPRADTQYF. Here the CDR3 DNA reads TGTGCCAGCAGCCAAGAAACCAGTCCCAGGGCAGATACGCAGTATTTT. V usage is TRBV4-2 and J usage is TRBJ2-3; perhaps TRBD1 as D (5 bases). The CDR3 contains 16 residues. V was shortened by 0 bases and J by 4 bases, with 14 bases between the two germline ends. The V gene's germline CDR1 is LGHNA and CDR2 YNFKEQ.

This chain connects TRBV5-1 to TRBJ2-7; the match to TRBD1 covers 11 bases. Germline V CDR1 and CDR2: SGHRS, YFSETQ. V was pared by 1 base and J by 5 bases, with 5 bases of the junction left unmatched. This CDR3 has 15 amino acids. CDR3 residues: CASSLPDRGLHEQYF. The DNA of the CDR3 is TGCGCCAGCAGCTTGCCGGACAGGGGGCTCCACGAGCAGTACTTC.

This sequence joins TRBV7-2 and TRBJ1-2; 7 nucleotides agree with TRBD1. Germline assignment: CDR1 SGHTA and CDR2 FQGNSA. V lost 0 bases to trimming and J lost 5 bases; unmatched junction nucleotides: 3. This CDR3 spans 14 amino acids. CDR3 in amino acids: CASSLARGEYGYTF. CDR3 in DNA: TGTGCCAGCAGCTTAGCCAGGGGGGAGTATGGCTACACCTTC.

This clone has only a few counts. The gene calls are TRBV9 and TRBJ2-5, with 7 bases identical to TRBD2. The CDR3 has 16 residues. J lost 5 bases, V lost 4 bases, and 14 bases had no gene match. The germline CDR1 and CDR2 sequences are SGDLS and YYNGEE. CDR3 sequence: CASSTNRAGRWETQYF. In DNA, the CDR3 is TGTGCCAGCAGCACCAACCGAGCGGGGAGATGGGAGACCCAGTACTTC.

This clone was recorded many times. Here the CDR3 DNA reads TGTGCCAGCAGCTTCGGACTAGCGGGCGACCAGCAGTACTTC. Protein product: CASSFGLAGDQQYF. The chain has TRBV7-9 and TRBJ2-7; 11 bases are shared with TRBD2. The CDR3 contains 14 residues. V lost 3 bases and J lost 8; bases outside the gene matches: 6. The germline V gene encodes CDR1 SEHNR and CDR2 FQNEAQ (reference sequence).

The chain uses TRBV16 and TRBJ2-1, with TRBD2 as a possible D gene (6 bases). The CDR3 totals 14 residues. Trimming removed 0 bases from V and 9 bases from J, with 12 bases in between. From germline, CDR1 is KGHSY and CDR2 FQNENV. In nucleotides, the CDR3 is TGTGCCAGCAGCCAATCGTCACTAGCCCGTGAGCAGTTCTTC. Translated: CASSQSSLAREQFF.

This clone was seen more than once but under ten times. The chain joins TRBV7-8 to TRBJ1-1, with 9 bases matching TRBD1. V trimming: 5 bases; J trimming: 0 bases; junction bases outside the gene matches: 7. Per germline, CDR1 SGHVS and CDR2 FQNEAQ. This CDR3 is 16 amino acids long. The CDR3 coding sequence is TGTGCCAGCAGCCGGGGAACAGGGGGCCTGAACACTGAAGCTTTCTTT. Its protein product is CASSRGTGGLNTEAFF.

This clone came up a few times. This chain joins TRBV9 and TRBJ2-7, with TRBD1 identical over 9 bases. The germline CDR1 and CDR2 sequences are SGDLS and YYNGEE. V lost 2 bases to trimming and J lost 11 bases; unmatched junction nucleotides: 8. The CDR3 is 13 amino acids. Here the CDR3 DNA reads TGTGCCAGCAGCGTTTCGGGACAGGGTCGAAAGTACTTC. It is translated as CASSVSGQGRKYF.